A selection of T cell receptor beta chains follows, all from one sample in a study of CD8 T cells in ankylosing spondylitis. TCRdb processed the 5' RACE reads anew with MiXCR; each CDR3 protein has one entry. The sample has hundreds of thousands of distinct CDR3 sequences; around 7.8% are singletons. Sample: blood, either unsorted or a sorted T cell fraction (not recorded which). All receptors come from a male donor with ankylosing spondylitis or in good health (not recorded which). Each CDR3 is given with its conserved first and last residue. Size tells how often a clone was seen (once, few, many) or the class of an expanded clone, and some rows leave it out.

>TRBJ2-1|many|TRBV29-1
CSVEWRPDEQFF
>TRBJ2-7|few|TRBV23-1
CASSLPGREAYEQYF
>TRBJ2-3|many|TRBV14
CASSQEYQARDTDTQYF
>TRBJ1-1|many|TRBV30
CAWIGLMNTEAFF
>TRBJ2-2|many|TRBV6-5
CASSYSSAPGELFF
>TRBJ2-1|many|TRBV29-1
CSVEAYYNEQFF
>TRBJ2-3|many|TRBV10-3
CAIRGETDTQYF
>TRBJ1-2|-|TRBV6-2/TRBV6-3
CASSYGRDPSYGYTF
>TRBJ2-5|many|TRBV7-2
CASSLVLAETQYF
>TRBJ1-3|many|TRBV5-1
CASSLEGPTIYF
>TRBJ2-5|-|TRBV3-1
CASSQDAVRETQYF
>TRBJ1-4|many|TRBV12-3/TRBV12-4
CASSVGRYDEKLFF
>TRBJ1-1|many|TRBV10-3
CAIRKQLEDTEAFF
>TRBJ1-6|many|TRBV27
CASSLVWQRNSPLHF
>TRBJ2-7|many|TRBV4-3
CASSQEEGSSYEQYF
>TRBJ1-2|-|TRBV5-1
CASSLALGDGYGYTF
>TRBJ1-1|few|TRBV7-2
CASRRGQYNTEAFF
>TRBJ2-3|many|TRBV9
CASSVGPGQGQDTQYF
>TRBJ2-7|-|TRBV5-6
CASSLGPRGGYEQYF
>TRBJ2-1|many|TRBV6-2/TRBV6-3
CASSYLLAGESNEQFF
>TRBJ1-2|-|TRBV6-1
CASSAAGGYTF
>TRBJ2-7|few|TRBV23-1
CASSQSGGHLSEQYF
>TRBJ1-6|many|TRBV5-1
CASSLDVRDFSYNSPLHF
>TRBJ2-1|many|TRBV7-2
CASSFQGMSYNEQFF
>TRBJ2-2|few|TRBV6-4
CASTADRAGTGELFF
>TRBJ2-3|-|TRBV5-4
CASSLDQSTDTQYF
>TRBJ1-1|many|TRBV29-1
CSARGSTEAFF
>TRBJ1-4|many|TRBV20-1
CSAREGSTNEKLFF